Included here is one TCR beta chain sequence, with context. This sample was taken from a study of blood T cell repertoires in COVID-19. Study-wide context: Spain, Italy and the United States supplied samples that represented acute and convalescent COVID-19. Sources were T cells, B-cell-depleted T cells, or PBMCs; the material itself was cDNA or gDNA.

This CDR3 has 16 residues. Looked up from germline, CDR1 is MNHEY and CDR2 is SVGEGT. The V gene lost 5 bases and the J gene lost 4 bases, with 18 bases spanning the gap. Per the study methods: How many nucleated cells were present was estimated from reference gene primer amplification. Produced via immunoSEQ multiplex PCR; TCRdb's table is partial and in-frame only. V and J calls and clone size follow that table, whereas D and trimming were derived from the DNA. The sample lists fewer than 450,000 clones, more than 75% seen once, with 3% to 4% in the top ten. This clonotype was obtained from a woman in her late teens or twenties who had recovered from COVID-19. The V and J genes are TRBV6-2 or TRBV6-3 and TRBJ1-5; possibly TRBD1 for D (5 bases). Material for sequencing was peripheral blood. CDR3 loop: CASSKREQGLNQPQHF. CDR3 bases: TGTGCCAGCAGTAAACGGGAGCAGGGTTTGAATCAGCCCCAGCATTTT.